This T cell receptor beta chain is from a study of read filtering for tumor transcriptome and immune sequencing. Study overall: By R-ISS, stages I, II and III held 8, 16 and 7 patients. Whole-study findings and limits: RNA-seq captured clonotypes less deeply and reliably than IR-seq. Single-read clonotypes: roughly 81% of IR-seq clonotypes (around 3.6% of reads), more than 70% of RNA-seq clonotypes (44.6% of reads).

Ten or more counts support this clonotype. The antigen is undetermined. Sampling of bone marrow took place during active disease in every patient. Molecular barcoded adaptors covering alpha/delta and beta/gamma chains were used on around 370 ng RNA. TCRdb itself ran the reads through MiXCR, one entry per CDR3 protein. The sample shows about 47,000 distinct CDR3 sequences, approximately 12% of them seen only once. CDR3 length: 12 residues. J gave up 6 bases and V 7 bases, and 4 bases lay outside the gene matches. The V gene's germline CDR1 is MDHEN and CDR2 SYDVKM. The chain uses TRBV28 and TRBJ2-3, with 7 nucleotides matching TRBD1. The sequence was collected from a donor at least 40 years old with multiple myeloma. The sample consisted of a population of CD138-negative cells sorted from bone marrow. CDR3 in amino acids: CASTSGQDTQYF. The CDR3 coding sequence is TGTGCCAGCACCTCGGGACAGGATACGCAGTATTTT.